The rows below give T cell receptor beta chains drawn from one sample of a study of cytomegalovirus exposure and HLA in healthy donors. Some clones are missing from TCRdb's copy, which holds only in-frame ones; the method was immunoSEQ multiplex PCR. The profile shows around 180,000 clones, 65% to 85% of them singletons. Sequencing was carried out using PBMCs. The receptors were sampled from a man in his 60s in good health and CMV-seronegative. Both conserved end residues are part of each CDR3. The D gene is left open where the match is weak. Size values are once, few and many counts, or a class for expanded clones, and some rows have none.

CDR3 length: 14; V gene: TRBV18; J gene: TRBJ1-1; D gene: NA; clone size: NA; CDR3 DNA: TGTGCCAGCTCAACCCGAGCGGTGAACACTGAAGCTTTCTTT; CDR3 protein: CASSTRAVNTEAFF
CDR3 length: 14; V gene: TRBV19; J gene: TRBJ2-7; D gene: TRBD1; clone size: NA; CDR3 DNA: TGTGCCAGTAGTATGTCACAGGGGTCGCGGGAGCAGTACTTC; CDR3 protein: CASSMSQGSREQYF
CDR3 length: 14; V gene: TRBV28; J gene: TRBJ1-1; D gene: TRBD1; clone size: NA; CDR3 DNA: TGTGCCAGCCGAATGACAGGGTTGAACACTGAAGCTTTCTTT; CDR3 protein: CASRMTGLNTEAFF
CDR3 length: 18; V gene: TRBV2; J gene: TRBJ1-3; D gene: NA; clone size: NA; CDR3 DNA: TGTGCCAGCCGCGAGAGGGGAGGGGGAGCCCGCTCTGGAAACACCATATATTTT; CDR3 protein: CASRERGGGARSGNTIYF
CDR3 length: 11; V gene: TRBV30; J gene: TRBJ1-3; D gene: NA; clone size: NA; CDR3 DNA: TGTGCCTGGTACTCTGGAAACACCATATATTTT; CDR3 protein: CAWYSGNTIYF
CDR3 length: 11; V gene: TRBV27; J gene: TRBJ2-7; D gene: NA; clone size: NA; CDR3 DNA: TGTGCCAGCAGTTCATCCTACGAGCAGTACTTC; CDR3 protein: CASSSSYEQYF
CDR3 length: 14; V gene: TRBV27; J gene: TRBJ2-7; D gene: TRBD1; clone size: once; CDR3 DNA: TGTGCCAGCAGTGGGACAGGGATAGGCTACGAGCAGTACTTC; CDR3 protein: CASSGTGIGYEQYF
CDR3 length: 15; V gene: TRBV27; J gene: TRBJ2-1; D gene: TRBD2; clone size: NA; CDR3 DNA: TGTGCCAGCAGGACTAGCGCCCCCTCCTACAATGAGCAGTTCTTC; CDR3 protein: CASRTSAPSYNEQFF
CDR3 length: 15; V gene: TRBV7-8; J gene: TRBJ1-1; D gene: TRBD1; clone size: NA; CDR3 DNA: TGTGCCAGCAGCCCCTCCAGGGGGATAAACACTGAAGCTTTCTTT; CDR3 protein: CASSPSRGINTEAFF
CDR3 length: 17; V gene: TRBV7-6; J gene: TRBJ2-6; D gene: TRBD2; clone size: NA; CDR3 DNA: TGTGCCAGCAGCTTAGAACTAGCGGGAGGAGGGGCCAACGTCCTGACTTTC; CDR3 protein: CASSLELAGGGANVLTF
CDR3 length: 19; V gene: TRBV28; J gene: TRBJ2-3; D gene: TRBD2; clone size: few; CDR3 DNA: TGTGCCAGCAGTGCCCAAGGAGCCCATAGCGGGTCCTTCACAGATACGCAGTATTTT; CDR3 protein: CASSAQGAHSGSFTDTQYF
CDR3 length: 14; V gene: TRBV2; J gene: TRBJ2-7; D gene: NA; clone size: NA; CDR3 DNA: TGTGCCAGCACCAAAGGGAGACAGGTCCTCGAGCAGTACTTC; CDR3 protein: CASTKGRQVLEQYF
CDR3 length: 14; V gene: TRBV5-6; J gene: TRBJ2-5; D gene: NA; clone size: NA; CDR3 DNA: TGTGCCAGCAGCTTGGGAGGGCGACAAGAGACCCAGTACTTC; CDR3 protein: CASSLGGRQETQYF
CDR3 length: 15; V gene: TRBV5-6; J gene: TRBJ1-1; D gene: TRBD1; clone size: NA; CDR3 DNA: TGTGCCAGCAGCTTGTCTCCTGGACAGGTCCGAGAAGCTTTCTTT; CDR3 protein: CASSLSPGQVREAFF
CDR3 length: 16; V gene: TRBV5-1; J gene: TRBJ2-5; D gene: NA; clone size: NA; CDR3 DNA: TGCGCCAGCAGCCTGACTCCCAGTGTCCCGGGGGAGACCCAGTACTTC; CDR3 protein: CASSLTPSVPGETQYF
CDR3 length: 17; V gene: TRBV5-1; J gene: TRBJ1-2; D gene: TRBD1; clone size: NA; CDR3 DNA: TGCGCCAGCAGCTTGGATGGGCAGGGGGCGCGATCCTATGGCTACACCTTC; CDR3 protein: CASSLDGQGARSYGYTF
CDR3 length: 15; V gene: TRBV5-1; J gene: TRBJ1-6; D gene: TRBD1; clone size: NA; CDR3 DNA: TGCGCCAGCAGCTTAAGTCGTCAGGGGGACTCACCCCTCCACTTT; CDR3 protein: CASSLSRQGDSPLHF
CDR3 length: 14; V gene: TRBV30; J gene: TRBJ2-7; D gene: TRBD2; clone size: NA; CDR3 DNA: TGTGCCTGGAGTGTACGGGGGGGAATCTACGAGCAGTACTTC; CDR3 protein: CAWSVRGGIYEQYF
CDR3 length: 13; V gene: TRBV19; J gene: TRBJ1-1; D gene: NA; clone size: NA; CDR3 DNA: TGTGCCAGTAAGGATACAGGGAGGGCTGAAGCTTTCTTT; CDR3 protein: CASKDTGRAEAFF
CDR3 length: 15; V gene: TRBV6-6; J gene: TRBJ1-5; D gene: TRBD1; clone size: NA; CDR3 DNA: TGTGCCAGCAGTTACTCGAGGACAGGGGATCAGCCCCAGCATTTT; CDR3 protein: CASSYSRTGDQPQHF
CDR3 length: 14; V gene: TRBV29-1; J gene: TRBJ1-4; D gene: TRBD1; clone size: NA; CDR3 DNA: TGCAGCGTTTGGACAGGGGTAACTAATGAAAAACTGTTTTTT; CDR3 protein: CSVWTGVTNEKLFF
CDR3 length: 16; V gene: TRBV21-1; J gene: TRBJ2-3; D gene: NA; clone size: NA; CDR3 DNA: TGTGCCAGCAGCAAAGGCGCGGGGGTTAGCACAGATACGCAGTATTTT; CDR3 protein: CASSKGAGVSTDTQYF
CDR3 length: 14; V gene: TRBV30; J gene: TRBJ1-2; D gene: TRBD1; clone size: NA; CDR3 DNA: TGTGCCTGGACACCTGGACAGGGGTCCTATGGCTACACCTTC; CDR3 protein: CAWTPGQGSYGYTF
CDR3 length: 16; V gene: TRBV6-6; J gene: TRBJ2-1; D gene: TRBD1; clone size: NA; CDR3 DNA: TGTGCCAGCAGCGACGGGAACAGGGGGCGAGGAGGCGAGCAGTTCTTC; CDR3 protein: CASSDGNRGRGGEQFF
CDR3 length: 15; V gene: TRBV4-1; J gene: TRBJ2-3; D gene: NA; clone size: NA; CDR3 DNA: TGCGCCAGCAGCCAAGAGCAGGTTCGGACAGATACGCAGTATTTT; CDR3 protein: CASSQEQVRTDTQYF
CDR3 length: 15; V gene: TRBV18; J gene: TRBJ2-2; D gene: TRBD1; clone size: NA; CDR3 DNA: TGTGCCAGCTCACCACCGACAGGGATCGGCGGGGAGCTGTTTTTT; CDR3 protein: CASSPPTGIGGELFF
CDR3 length: 15; V gene: TRBV5-4; J gene: TRBJ1-1; D gene: TRBD1; clone size: few; CDR3 DNA: TGTGCCAGCAGCGACAGGGGTTTATTGGTTACTGAAGCTTTCTTT; CDR3 protein: CASSDRGLLVTEAFF
CDR3 length: 13; V gene: TRBV30; J gene: TRBJ1-1; D gene: NA; clone size: NA; CDR3 DNA: TGTGCCTGGAGTCGAGGGCCGAACACTGAAGCTTTCTTT; CDR3 protein: CAWSRGPNTEAFF